The 10 T cell receptor beta chains in this list originate from one sample, sequenced in a study of cytomegalovirus exposure and HLA in healthy donors. Data came from immunoSEQ multiplex PCR; TCRdb stores just in-frame clones and leaves some out. The sample lists 65,000 to 80,000 clones; approximately 95% were seen once. What was sequenced was PBMCs. The receptor source for this set is a woman in her late teens or twenties in good health and CMV-seropositive.

CDR3 sequence reads: CASLRGQGVGREQYF. CDR3 in DNA: TGTGCCAGCCTTAGGGGACAGGGAGTGGGGCGCGAGCAGTACTTC. This chain joins TRBV6-1 and TRBJ2-7; TRBD1 matches 9 bases. The CDR3 loop spans 15 amino acids. V shed 8 bases, J shed 6 bases, and the junction held 14 bases outside the gene matches. From germline, CDR1 is MNHNS and CDR2 SASEGT.

The chain has TRBV19 and TRBJ2-1; possibly TRBD2 for D (6 bases). The CDR3 covers 14 residues. Germline CDR1 and CDR2: LNHDA and SQIVND (reference sequence). V was cut by 5 bases and J by 0 bases, with 8 bases left in between. CDR3 bases: TGTGCCAGTAGTCACGGGAGCTCCTACAATGAGCAGTTCTTC. This gives the protein CASSHGSSYNEQFF.

The genes are TRBV11-3 and TRBJ2-1; 8 bases fit TRBD2. The CDR3 runs 17 residues. Trimming cost V 3 bases and J 0 bases; bases outside gene matches: 7. CDR1 is SGHNT and CDR2 is YENEEA in the germline V gene. CDR3 nucleotide sequence: TGTGCCAGCAGCTTGAGTAAGCGGGGGAGCTCCTACAATGAGCAGTTCTTC. The encoded protein is CASSLSKRGSSYNEQFF.

V usage is TRBV7-2 and J usage is TRBJ1-1; 8 nucleotides agree with TRBD1. J gave up 11 bases and V 3 bases, and 14 bases lay outside the gene matches. CDR3 length: 15 residues. From germline, CDR1 is SGHTA and CDR2 FQGNSA. CDR3 coding DNA: TGTGCCAGCAGCTTGGATTCCCGGACAGGGAATAAGGCTTTCTTT. Protein product: CASSLDSRTGNKAFF.

This chain joins TRBV5-1 and TRBJ2-3; 8 bases are shared with TRBD2. V was pared by 0 bases and J by 1 base, with 10 bases of the junction left unmatched. The CDR3 totals 18 residues. The germline V gene has CDR1 SGHRS and CDR2 YFSETQ. Written as DNA, the CDR3 is TGCGCCAGCAGCTTGGCCGGGGGGGCGGGGGCGCGCACAGATACGCAGTATTTT. Its protein is CASSLAGGAGARTDTQYF.

The V and J genes are TRBV7-6 and TRBJ2-7; a weak D match, TRBD1 (6 bases). V was cut by 5 bases and J by 4 bases, with 12 bases left in between. Per germline, CDR1 SGHVS and CDR2 FNYEAQ. This CDR3 is 13 amino acids long. CDR3 nucleotides: TGTGCCAGCAGCCAACAGGGTTATTACGAGCAGTACTTC. Encoded protein: CASSQQGYYEQYF.

V gene TRBV6-5 combines with J gene TRBJ2-3; TRBD2 matches 12 bases. The CDR3 consists of 14 residues. The ends lost 5 bases at V and 3 bases at J; junction bases unmatched: 0. Germline V lookup: CDR1 MNHEY, CDR2 SVGAGI. Here the CDR3 DNA reads TGTGCCAGCAGTCTAGCGGGGGGGACAGATACGCAGTATTTT. Translated, it gives CASSLAGGTDTQYF.

J is TRBJ1-2 and V is TRBV7-9; no firm D call. From germline, CDR1 is SEHNR and CDR2 FQNEAQ (reference sequence). V lost 6 bases to trimming and J lost 0 bases, with 8 bases between them. This CDR3 contains 13 residues. The CDR3 bases are TGTGCCAGCAGTTCGACATCTAACTATGGCTACACCTTC. Translation gives CASSSTSNYGYTF.

This clone was detected only once. This chain joins TRBV11-2 and TRBJ2-1, with 7 positions matching TRBD2. J gave up 5 bases and V 3 bases, and 7 bases lay outside the gene matches. CDR1 SGHAT and CDR2 FQNNGV come from the germline V gene. The CDR3 length is 15 residues. CDR3 protein: CASSFPDAGDNEQFF. DNA for the CDR3: TGTGCCAGCAGCTTCCCCGATGCGGGGGACAATGAGCAGTTCTTC.

This chain connects TRBV7-2 to TRBJ2-5; 12 nucleotides agree with TRBD2. The germline CDR1 and CDR2 sequences are SGHTA and FQGNSA. The CDR3 sequence is 16 residues long. The V segment lost 3 bases and the J segment 6 bases; nucleotides outside the gene matches: 8. The CDR3 spells CASSFRLAGVLQTQYF. The CDR3 DNA sequence: TGTGCCAGCAGCTTCCGACTAGCGGGAGTTTTGCAGACCCAGTACTTC.